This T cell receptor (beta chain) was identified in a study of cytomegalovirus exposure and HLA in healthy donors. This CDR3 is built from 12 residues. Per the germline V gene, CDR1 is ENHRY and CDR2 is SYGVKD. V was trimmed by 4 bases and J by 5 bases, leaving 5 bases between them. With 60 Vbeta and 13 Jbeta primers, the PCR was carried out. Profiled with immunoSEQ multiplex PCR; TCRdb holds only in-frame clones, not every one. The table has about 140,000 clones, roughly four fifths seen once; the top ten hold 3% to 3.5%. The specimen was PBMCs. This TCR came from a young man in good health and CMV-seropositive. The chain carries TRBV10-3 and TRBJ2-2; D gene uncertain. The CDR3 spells CAISVRTGELFF. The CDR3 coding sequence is TGTGCCATCAGTGTCAGGACCGGGGAGCTGTTTTTT.